This TCR beta chain was recorded in a study of blood T cell repertoires in COVID-19. The wider study: Sites in the United States, Italy and Spain provided acute and convalescent COVID-19 samples. T cells, B-cell-depleted T cells, or PBMCs provided the cDNA or gDNA that served as material.

V was trimmed by 3 bases and J by 5 bases, leaving 13 bases between them. The CDR3 has 14 amino acids. Germline-derived CDR1 and CDR2 are SNHLY and FYNNEI. In the original analysis: Amplification with reference gene primers provided the estimates of nucleated cell counts. Generated by immunoSEQ multiplex PCR, the TCRdb table keeps only in-frame clones and is missing some. Clonal size and the V and J genes are those of that table, whereas D and trimming came from the DNA. The sample has roughly 68,000 clones, just under 90% seen once. The specimen was peripheral blood. The sequence derives from a woman older than 75 with active COVID-19. The V and J genes are TRBV2 and TRBJ2-5, with a weak D call TRBD2 (5 bases). This chain's CDR3 is CASSDVRDRETQYF. The DNA for the CDR3 is TGTGCCAGCAGTGACGTCCGGGATCGGGAGACCCAGTACTTC. The whole variable domain, remainder taken from reference TRBV2 and TRBJ2-5, is EPEVTQTPSHQVTQMGQEVILRCVPISNHLYFYWYRQILGQKVEFLVSFYNNEISEKSEIFDDQFSVERPDGSNFTLKIRSTKLEDSAMYFCASSDVRDRETQYFGPGTRLLVL.